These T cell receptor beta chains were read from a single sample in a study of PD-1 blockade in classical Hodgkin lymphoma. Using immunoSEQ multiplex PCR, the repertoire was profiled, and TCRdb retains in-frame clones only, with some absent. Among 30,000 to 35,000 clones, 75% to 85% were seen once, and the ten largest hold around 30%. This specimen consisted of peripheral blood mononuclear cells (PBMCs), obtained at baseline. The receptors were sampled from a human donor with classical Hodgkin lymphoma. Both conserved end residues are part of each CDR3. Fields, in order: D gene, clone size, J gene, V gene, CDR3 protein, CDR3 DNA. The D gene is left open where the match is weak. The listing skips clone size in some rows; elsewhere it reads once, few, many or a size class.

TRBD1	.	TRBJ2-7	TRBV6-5	CASRPGQGGTYEQYF	TGTGCCAGCAGGCCGGGACAGGGTGGCACCTACGAGCAGTACTTC
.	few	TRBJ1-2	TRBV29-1	CSVDRGGYGYTF	TGCAGCGTTGATCGGGGCGGCTATGGCTACACCTTC
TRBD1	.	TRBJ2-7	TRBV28	CASRSGGSSYEQYF	TGTGCCAGCAGGTCAGGGGGTAGCTCCTACGAGCAGTACTTC
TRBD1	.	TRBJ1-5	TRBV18	CASSPGTGGSYGNQPQHF	TGTGCCAGCTCACCCGGGACAGGGGGCTCTTATGGCAATCAGCCCCAGCATTTT
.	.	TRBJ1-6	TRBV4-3	CASSPPGAWEEGHSPLHF	TGCGCCAGCAGCCCCCCCGGAGCTTGGGAAGAGGGGCATTCACCCCTCCACTTT
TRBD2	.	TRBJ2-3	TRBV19	CASRWDGGAMDTQYF	TGTGCCAGTAGATGGGACGGGGGGGCCATGGATACGCAGTATTTT
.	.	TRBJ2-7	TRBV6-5	CASRGGDSYEQYF	TGTGCCAGCAGGGGTGGAGACTCCTACGAGCAATACTTC
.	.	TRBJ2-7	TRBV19	CASSIGVIYEQYF	TGTGCCAGTAGTATCGGAGTCATCTACGAGCAGTACTTC
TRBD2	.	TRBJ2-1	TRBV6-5	CASSYSLAGGLGQFF	TGTGCCAGCAGTTACTCCCTAGCGGGGGGGCTGGGGCAGTTCTTC
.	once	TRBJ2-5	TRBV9	CASSRANQETQYF	TGTGCCAGCAGCAGGGCTAACCAAGAGACCCAGTACTTC
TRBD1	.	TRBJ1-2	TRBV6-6	CASSHGQGIVLRGYTF	TGTGCCAGCAGTCATGGACAGGGAATTGTCCTTCGTGGCTACACCTTC
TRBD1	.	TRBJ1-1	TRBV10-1	CASSVKRGQILNTEAFF	TGCGCCAGCAGTGTAAAAAGGGGACAGATCTTGAACACTGAAGCTTTCTTT
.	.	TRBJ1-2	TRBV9	CASSIDGPTNYGYTF	TGTGCCAGCAGCATAGATGGGCCCACTAACTATGGCTACACCTTC
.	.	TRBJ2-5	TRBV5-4	CASSLYLGPTWETQYF	TGTGCCAGCAGCTTGTATCTCGGGCCGACTTGGGAGACCCAGTACTTC
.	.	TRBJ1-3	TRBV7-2	CASSLGPTGNTIYF	TGTGCCAGCAGCTTAGGACCGACTGGAAACACCATATATTTT
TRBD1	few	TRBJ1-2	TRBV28	CASSLGQGPYNLYGYTF	TGTGCCAGCAGTTTAGGACAGGGGCCCTATAATCTATATGGCTACACCTTC
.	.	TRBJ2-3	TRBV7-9	CASVQGGPSTDTQYF	TGTGCCAGCGTCCAAGGGGGACCCAGCACAGATACGCAGTATTTT
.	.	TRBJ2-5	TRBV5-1	CASRTGLPQETQYF	TGCGCCAGCAGGACGGGACTGCCACAAGAGACCCAGTACTTC
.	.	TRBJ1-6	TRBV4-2	CASSQDYPRLDSPLHF	TGTGCCAGCAGCCAAGATTATCCGCGTCTAGATTCACCCCTCCACTTT
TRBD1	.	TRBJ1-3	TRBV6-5	CASSRDRERNTIYF	TGTGCCAGCAGTCGGGACAGGGAAAGAAACACCATATATTTT
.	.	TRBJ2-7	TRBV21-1	CASSKGDPCMGEQYF	TGTGCCAGCAGCAAAGGGGACCCCTGCATGGGTGAGCAGTACTTC
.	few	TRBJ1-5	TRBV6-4	CASSQDIWSEPQHF	TGTGCCAGCAGTCAGGACATTTGGTCCGAGCCCCAGCATTTT
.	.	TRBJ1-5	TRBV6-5	CASRVRSNSNQPQHF	TGTGCCAGCAGAGTTAGGTCTAATAGCAATCAGCCCCAGCATTTT
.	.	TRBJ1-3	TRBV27	CASSSGQGFYF	TGTGCCAGCAGTTCCGGGCAGGGATTTTATTTT
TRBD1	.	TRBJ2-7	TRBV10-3	CAITQGQDYEQYF	TGTGCCATTACCCAGGGACAGGACTACGAGCAGTACTTC
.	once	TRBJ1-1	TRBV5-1	CASSLGSTNTEAFF	TGCGCCAGCAGCTTGGGCAGCACCAACACTGAAGCTTTCTTT
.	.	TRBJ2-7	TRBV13	CASSLEGGSTYERYF	TGTGCCAGCAGCTTAGAAGGCGGGTCTACCTACGAGCGGTACTTC
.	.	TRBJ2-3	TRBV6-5	CASSLQRPSTDTQYF	TGTGCCAGCAGCCTACAGCGACCATCGACAGATACGCAGTATTTT
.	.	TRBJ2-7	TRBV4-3	CASSQRPPGWYEQYF	TGCGCCAGCAGCCAACGGCCCCCGGGGTGGTACGAGCAGTACTTC
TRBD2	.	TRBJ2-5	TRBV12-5	CASGPGLAGGRWTQYF	TGTGCTAGTGGACCCGGACTAGCGGGGGGGCGGTGGACCCAGTACTTC
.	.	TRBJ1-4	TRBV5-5	CASSPITGPMVFF	TGTGCCAGCAGCCCGATTACAGGGCCAATGGTGTTTTTT
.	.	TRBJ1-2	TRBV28	CASTEQNYGYTF	TGTGCCAGCACGGAACAGAACTATGGCTACACCTTC
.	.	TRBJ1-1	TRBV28	CASRNTANTEAFF	TGTGCCAGCAGGAACACAGCGAACACTGAAGCTTTCTTT
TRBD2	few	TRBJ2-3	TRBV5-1	CASSLGLAGLDTQYF	TGCGCCAGCAGCCTCGGACTAGCGGGTCTCGATACGCAGTATTTT
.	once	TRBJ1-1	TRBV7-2	CASSLAGIYTEAFF	TGTGCCAGCAGCTTAGCGGGGATATACACTGAAGCTTTCTTT
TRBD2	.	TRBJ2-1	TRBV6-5	CASRSRGGEWHEQFF	TGTGCCAGCAGGAGTCGGGGGGGCGAGTGGCATGAGCAGTTCTTC